Below are 14 T cell receptor beta chains sequenced from a single sample in a study of cytomegalovirus exposure and HLA in healthy donors. The PCR contained 60 Vbeta and 13 Jbeta primers. The assay was immunoSEQ multiplex PCR, and TCRdb's table has in-frame clones only and misses some. The sample gives fewer than 200,000 clones, about 70% of which show up once; roughly 2.7% is in the top ten. Sequenced sample: PBMCs. The receptors come from a woman aged 40-49 years in good health and CMV-seropositive.

In nucleotides, the CDR3 is TGCGCCACCAGGACAGGCACACACTCCTACGAGCAGTACTTC. It yields the protein CATRTGTHSYEQYF. This chain connects TRBV10-1 to TRBJ2-5; 7 bases match TRBD1. Judging by the DNA end, TRBJ2-7 fits better; the J call may be wrong. The CDR3 extends over 14 amino acids. CDR1 WNHNN and CDR2 SYGVQD come from the germline V gene (reference sequence).

This clone was detected once. DNA of the CDR3: TGTGCCAGCAGCTTATTGGGACAGGGGCCCCCCGAGCAGTACTTC. This gives the protein CASSLLGQGPPEQYF. The chain has TRBV7-9 and TRBJ2-7; 10 bases are a match to TRBD1. Germline V gene data show CDR1 as SEHNR and CDR2 as FQNEAQ (reference sequence). The CDR3 is made up of 15 amino acids. J was trimmed by 6 bases and V by 2 bases; bases with no gene match: 7.

The rearrangement joins TRBV11-3 to TRBJ2-1, with 9 bases matching TRBD1. The V gene end was trimmed by 5 bases and the J gene end by 7 bases; junction bases not matched to a gene: 9. The CDR3 consists of 15 residues. Germline CDR1 reads SGHNT; CDR2 reads YENEEA. CDR3 residues: CASSTGTGSLNEQFF. The CDR3 DNA is TGTGCCAGCAGCACCGGGACAGGGTCCCTGAATGAGCAGTTCTTC.

This clone was observed a few times. The chain combines TRBV27 with TRBJ1-1, with a possible D match to TRBD1 (5 bases). This CDR3 contains 12 residues. Trimming pared 7 bases from V and 8 bases from J, leaving 14 bases between. Germline values: CDR1 MNHEY, CDR2 SMNVEV (reference sequence). In DNA, the CDR3 is TGTGCCAGCACCGCGGCAGGGATGGAAGCTTTCTTT. It translates to CASTAAGMEAFF.

The chain combines TRBV4-1 with TRBJ1-2, with 9 bases matching TRBD1. V was clipped by 1 base and J by 7 bases; unmatched bases: 7. The CDR3 spans 15 residues. In germline, CDR1 is MGHRA, CDR2 YSYEKL. CDR3 coding DNA: TGCGCCAGCAGCCAAGCCGGGACAGGGAACGTTGGCTACACCTTC. This translates into CASSQAGTGNVGYTF.

The V and J genes are TRBV6-5 and TRBJ1-3, with no clear D. The CDR3 contains 12 residues. The V end was cut by 4 bases, the J end by 2 bases, with 3 bases between. The germline V gene has CDR1 MNHEY and CDR2 SVGAGI. CDR3 region: CASSSAGNTIYF. The CDR3 DNA sequence: TGTGCCAGCAGTTCGGCTGGAAACACCATATATTTT.

The J gene is TRBJ1-2, the V gene TRBV5-4; 11 nucleotides match TRBD1. The trim removed 1 base at V and 4 bases at J, leaving 3 bases unmatched. The V gene's germline CDR1 is SGHNT and CDR2 YYREEE (reference sequence). CDR3 length equals 15 residues. The CDR3 DNA is TGTGCCAGCAGCTTGCCGGGACAGGGGGTCTATGGCTACACCTTC. Encoded protein: CASSLPGQGVYGYTF.

Regarding this clone: This sample includes further DNA sequences coding for the same CDR3. Written as DNA, the CDR3 is TGTGCCAGCAGTCTACAGGGTGACACTGAAGCTTTCTTT. The encoded protein is CASSLQGDTEAFF. J is TRBJ1-1 and V is TRBV7-2; tentatively, D is TRBD1 (6 bases). CDR1 and CDR2 (germline): SGHTA, FQGNSA. The CDR3 runs 13 residues. The V gene lost 6 bases and the J gene lost 3 bases, with 11 bases spanning the gap.

The chain recombines TRBV21-1 with TRBJ2-3; no check of the table's D call, TRBD1, against the DNA was made. TRBV21-1 is listed as a pseudogene. The CDR3 covers 16 residues. The CDR3: CASTQGAGASTDTQYF. CDR3 coding DNA: TGTGCCAGCACCCAAGGGGCAGGGGCGAGCACAGATACGCAGTATTTT.

DNA of the CDR3: TGTGCCAGCAGCCCGGGACAGGGAATAACTGAAGCTTTCTTT. It encodes CASSPGQGITEAFF. This chain joins TRBV2 and TRBJ1-1; 9 bases are shared with TRBD1. V gave up 6 bases and J gave up 5 bases; unmatched junction bases: 7. Germline V CDR1 and CDR2: SNHLY, FYNNEI. The CDR3 runs to 14 residues.

This clone was observed a single time. The chain has TRBV7-2 and TRBJ2-7; 11 nucleotides match TRBD2. Trimming cost V 4 bases and J 2 bases; bases outside gene matches: 7. This CDR3 has 16 residues. From germline, CDR1 is SGHTA and CDR2 FQGNSA. This chain's CDR3 is CASSSYGTSGTYEQYF. DNA of the CDR3: TGTGCCAGCAGCTCCTACGGGACTAGCGGTACCTACGAGCAGTACTTC.

This clone has just a few counts. This sequence joins TRBV28 and TRBJ2-2, with TRBD1 matching 7 bases. Per the germline V gene, CDR1 is MDHEN and CDR2 is SYDVKM. The J segment lost 5 bases and the V segment lost 7 bases, leaving 19 bases of the junction unmatched. This CDR3 has 18 residues. DNA for the CDR3: TGTGCCAGCACCACGACAGGGTCCCTCCGGTGGAAGACCGGGGAGCTGTTTTTT. It encodes CASTTTGSLRWKTGELFF.

This clone appeared once. The junction does not match germline at one end; this may be a read error. The rearrangement uses TRBV7-3 and TRBJ1-2; 11 bases are shared with TRBD1. CDR3 length equals 15 residues. Germline V gives CDR1 SGHTA, CDR2 FQGTGA. The CDR3 is CASSSGQGEFHGYPF. CDR3 in DNA: TGTGCCAGCAGCTCGGGACAGGGGGAGTTCCATGGCTACCCCTTC.

The chain carries TRBV9 and TRBJ2-2, with TRBD1 matching over 9 bases. CDR1 and CDR2 from the germline V gene are SGDLS and YYNGEE. Trimming at V came to 5 bases and at J to 3 bases, leaving 8 bases not matched to a gene. The CDR3 totals 16 residues. The chain's CDR3 is CASSYTGGWDTGELFF. DNA for the CDR3: TGTGCCAGCAGTTATACAGGGGGCTGGGACACCGGGGAGCTGTTTTTT.